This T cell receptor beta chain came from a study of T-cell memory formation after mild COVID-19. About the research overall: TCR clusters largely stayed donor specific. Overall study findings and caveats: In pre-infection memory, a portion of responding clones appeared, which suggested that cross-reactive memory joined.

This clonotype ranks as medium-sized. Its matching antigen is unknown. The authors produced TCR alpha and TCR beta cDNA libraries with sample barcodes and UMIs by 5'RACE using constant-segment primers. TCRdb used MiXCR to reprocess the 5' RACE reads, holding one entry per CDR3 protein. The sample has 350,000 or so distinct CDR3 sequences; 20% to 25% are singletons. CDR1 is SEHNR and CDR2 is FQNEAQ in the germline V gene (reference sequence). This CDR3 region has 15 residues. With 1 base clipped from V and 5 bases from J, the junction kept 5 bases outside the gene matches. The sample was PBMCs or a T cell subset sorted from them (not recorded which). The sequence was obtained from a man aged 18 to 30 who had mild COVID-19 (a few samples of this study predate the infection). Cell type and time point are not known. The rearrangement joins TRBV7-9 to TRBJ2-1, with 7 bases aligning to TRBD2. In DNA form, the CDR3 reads TGTGCCAGCAGCTTAGTTGGAGCGGGGAACAATGAGCAGTTCTTC. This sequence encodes CASSLVGAGNNEQFF.